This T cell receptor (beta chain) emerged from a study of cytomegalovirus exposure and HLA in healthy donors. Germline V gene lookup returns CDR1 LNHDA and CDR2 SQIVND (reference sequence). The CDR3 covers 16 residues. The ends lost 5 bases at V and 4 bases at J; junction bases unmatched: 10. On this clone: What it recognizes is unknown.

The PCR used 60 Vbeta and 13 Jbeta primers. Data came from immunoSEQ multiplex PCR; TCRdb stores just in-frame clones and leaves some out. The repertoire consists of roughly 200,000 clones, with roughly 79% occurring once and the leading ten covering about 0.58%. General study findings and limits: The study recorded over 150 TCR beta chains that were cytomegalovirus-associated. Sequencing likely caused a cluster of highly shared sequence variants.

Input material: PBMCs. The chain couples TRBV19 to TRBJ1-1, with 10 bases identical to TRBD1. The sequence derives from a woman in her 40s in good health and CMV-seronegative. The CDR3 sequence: CASSVGQGLTGTEAFF. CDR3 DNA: TGTGCCAGTAGTGTGGGACAGGGGCTCACGGGCACTGAAGCTTTCTTT.